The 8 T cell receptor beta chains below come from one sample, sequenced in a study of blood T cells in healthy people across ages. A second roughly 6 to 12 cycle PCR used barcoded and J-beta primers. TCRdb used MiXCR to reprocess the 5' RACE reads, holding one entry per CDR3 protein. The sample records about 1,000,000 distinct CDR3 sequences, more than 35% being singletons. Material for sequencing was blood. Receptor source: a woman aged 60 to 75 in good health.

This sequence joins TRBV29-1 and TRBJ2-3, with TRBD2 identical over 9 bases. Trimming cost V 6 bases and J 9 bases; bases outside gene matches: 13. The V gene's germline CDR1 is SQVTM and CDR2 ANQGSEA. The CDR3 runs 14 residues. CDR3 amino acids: CSVLGLADFETQYF. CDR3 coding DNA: TGCAGCGTCTTGGGACTAGCAGATTTCGAAACGCAGTATTTT.

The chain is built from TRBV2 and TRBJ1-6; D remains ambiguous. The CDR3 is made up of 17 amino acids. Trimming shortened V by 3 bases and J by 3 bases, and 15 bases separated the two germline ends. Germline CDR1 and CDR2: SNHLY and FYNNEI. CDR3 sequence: CASSDPGTAGYNSPLHF. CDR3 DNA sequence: TGTGCCAGCAGTGACCCGGGAACAGCGGGCTATAATTCACCCCTCCACTTT.

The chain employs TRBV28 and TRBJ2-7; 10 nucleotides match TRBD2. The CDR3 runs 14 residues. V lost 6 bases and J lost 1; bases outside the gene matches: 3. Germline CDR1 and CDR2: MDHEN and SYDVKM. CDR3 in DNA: TGTGCCAGCAGACTAGCGGGGATGTCCTACGAGCAGTACTTC. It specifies CASRLAGMSYEQYF.

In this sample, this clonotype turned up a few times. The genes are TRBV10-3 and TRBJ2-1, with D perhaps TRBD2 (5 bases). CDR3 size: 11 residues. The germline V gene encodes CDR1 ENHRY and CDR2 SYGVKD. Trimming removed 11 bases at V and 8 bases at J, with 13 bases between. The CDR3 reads CASRRVDEQFF. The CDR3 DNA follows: TGTGCCTCTAGGCGGGTTGATGAGCAGTTCTTC.

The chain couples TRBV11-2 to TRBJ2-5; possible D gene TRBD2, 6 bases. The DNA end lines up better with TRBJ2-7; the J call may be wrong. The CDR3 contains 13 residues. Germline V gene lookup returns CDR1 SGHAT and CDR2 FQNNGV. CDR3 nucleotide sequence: TGTGCCAGCAGCCCCGCGGGGTTTTACGAGCAGTACTTC. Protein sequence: CASSPAGFYEQYF.

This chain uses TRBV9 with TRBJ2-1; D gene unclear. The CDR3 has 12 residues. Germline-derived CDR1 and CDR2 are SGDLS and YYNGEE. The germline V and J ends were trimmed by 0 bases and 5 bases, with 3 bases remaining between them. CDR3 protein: CASSVDNNEQFF. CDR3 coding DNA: TGTGCCAGCAGCGTAGATAACAATGAGCAGTTCTTC.

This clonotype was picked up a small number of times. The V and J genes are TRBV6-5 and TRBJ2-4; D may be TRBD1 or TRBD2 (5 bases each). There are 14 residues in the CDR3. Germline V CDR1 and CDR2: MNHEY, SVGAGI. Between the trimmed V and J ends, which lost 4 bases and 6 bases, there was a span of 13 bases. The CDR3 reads CASSWGGHGNIQYF. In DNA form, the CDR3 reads TGTGCCAGCAGTTGGGGCGGGCACGGAAACATTCAGTACTTC.

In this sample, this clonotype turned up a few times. The DNA for the CDR3 is TGTGCCAGCAGTTTTGGGGCCGGGACTAGCGGGAAAGGAGGCAAAAACATTCAGTACTTC. Its translation: CASSFGAGTSGKGGKNIQYF. The V and J genes are TRBV28 and TRBJ2-4; 13 nucleotides align to TRBD2. CDR1 MDHEN and CDR2 SYDVKM come from the germline V gene. Unmatched junction bases numbered 14, after V lost 3 bases and J lost 3 bases. The CDR3 totals 20 residues.